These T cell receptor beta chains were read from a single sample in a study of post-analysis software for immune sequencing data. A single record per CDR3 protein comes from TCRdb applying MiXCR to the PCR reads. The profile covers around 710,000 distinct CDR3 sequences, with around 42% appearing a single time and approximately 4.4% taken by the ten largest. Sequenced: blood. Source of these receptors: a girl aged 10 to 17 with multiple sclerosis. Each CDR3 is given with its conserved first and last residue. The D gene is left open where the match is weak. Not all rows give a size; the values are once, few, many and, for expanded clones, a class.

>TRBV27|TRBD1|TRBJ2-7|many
TGTGCCAGCAGTTTAGCTGGGACAGGGGTGGTCGAGCAGTACTTC
CASSLAGTGVVEQYF
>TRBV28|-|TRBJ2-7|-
TGTGCCAGCAGTAGAGGCATTAGAACCTACGAGCAGTACTTC
CASSRGIRTYEQYF
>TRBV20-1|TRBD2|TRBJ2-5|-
TGCAGTGCTAGAGTCGCGACTAGCCGAGAGACCCAGTACTTC
CSARVATSRETQYF
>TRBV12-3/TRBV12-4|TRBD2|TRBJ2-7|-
TGTGCCAGCAGTTCGACTAGCGGGAGTCTTAGGAAATCCTACGAGCAGTACTTC
CASSSTSGSLRKSYEQYF
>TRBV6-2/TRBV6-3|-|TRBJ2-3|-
TGTGCCAGCAGCCATGATCCGGGACTCGCTACAGATACGCAGTATTTT
CASSHDPGLATDTQYF
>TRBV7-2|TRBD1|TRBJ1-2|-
TGTGCCAGCAGCTATGGCCGGACAGGGGGAGAAGGCTACACCTTC
CASSYGRTGGEGYTF
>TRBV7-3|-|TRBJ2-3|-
TGTGCCAGCAGCCCCCTGGGCGGGGAACCCACAGATACGCAGTATTTT
CASSPLGGEPTDTQYF
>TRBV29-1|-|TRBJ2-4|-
TGCAGCGCTACCGACGGGATCAAAAACATTCAGTACTTC
CSATDGIKNIQYF
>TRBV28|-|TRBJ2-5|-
TGTGCCAGCAGTCAAAACACCGGGACTGCGTACCAAGAGACCCAGTACTTC
CASSQNTGTAYQETQYF
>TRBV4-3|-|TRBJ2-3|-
TGCGCCAGCAGTGGGTTTGGTACGCAGTATTTT
CASSGFGTQYF
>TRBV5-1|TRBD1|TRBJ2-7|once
TGCGCCAGCAGCCGAGAGGGACAGTCCTACGAGCAGTACTTC
CASSREGQSYEQYF
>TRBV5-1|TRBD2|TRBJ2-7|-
TGCGCCAGCAGCCTCCTCGCGGTAGCGGGAGTTTCCGAGCAGTACTTC
CASSLLAVAGVSEQYF
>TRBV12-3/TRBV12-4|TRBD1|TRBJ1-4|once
TGTGCCAGCAGTTGGACAGGGGTGAAACTGTTTTTT
CASSWTGVKLFF
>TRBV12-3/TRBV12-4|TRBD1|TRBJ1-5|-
TGTGCCAGCAGCACAGGGGCTGGAGGGAATCAGCCCCAGCATTTT
CASSTGAGGNQPQHF